A single sample gave rise to the 18 T cell receptor beta chains below, sequenced in a study of blood T cell repertoires in COVID-19. The assay was immunoSEQ multiplex PCR, and TCRdb's table has in-frame clones only and misses some. In the table there are roughly 230,000 clones, roughly 81% of which are singletons. Material for sequencing was peripheral blood. The source of these receptors is a man aged 35-49 years with acute or convalescent COVID-19.

V and J are TRBV6-6 and TRBJ1-6; D not resolved. The V end lost 7 bases, the J end lost 9 bases, and 10 bases lay between the germline ends. The CDR3 contains 12 residues. Looked up from germline, CDR1 is MNHNY and CDR2 is SVGAGI (reference sequence). This CDR3 is CASNRFGSPLHF. CDR3 nucleotide sequence: TGTGCCAGCAACCGATTCGGTTCACCCCTCCACTTT.

The CDR3 sequence: CATSRDFGTGSYEQYF. CDR3 in DNA: TGTGCCACCAGCAGAGATTTCGGGACAGGGAGCTACGAGCAGTACTTC. The V call is TRBV15, the J call TRBJ2-7; 9 nucleotides match TRBD1. Losses at the gene ends were 0 bases for V and 3 bases for J; bases not matched to a gene: 6. Germline CDR1 and CDR2: LNHNV and YYDKDF (reference sequence). This CDR3 contains 16 residues.

The V and J genes are TRBV9 and TRBJ2-5; no clear D. The V gene lost 4 bases and the J gene lost 4 bases, with 11 bases spanning the gap. The CDR3 has 13 amino acids. Germline CDR1 is SGDLS and CDR2 is YYNGEE. DNA of the CDR3: TGTGCCAGCAGCCCCGAAGTGAGAGAGACCCAGTACTTC. Protein sequence: CASSPEVRETQYF.

The V gene is TRBV7-9, the J gene TRBJ1-1, with D possibly being TRBD1 (6 bases). The V end was cut by 10 bases, the J end by 4 bases, with 19 bases between. Germline CDR1 reads SEHNR; CDR2 reads FQNEAQ (reference sequence). The CDR3 loop spans 14 amino acids. The CDR3 protein is CATGQQSGSTEAFF. The CDR3 region has the DNA TGTGCCACGGGACAACAAAGTGGGAGCACTGAAGCTTTCTTT.

V and J are TRBV5-1 and TRBJ1-5; TRBD1 might be the D (6 bases). The germline V gene has CDR1 SGHRS and CDR2 YFSETQ. This CDR3 has 15 amino acids. The V and J ends lost 0 bases and 3 bases respectively, with 10 bases between them. The CDR3 spells CASSLEDSLNQPQHF. Here the CDR3 DNA reads TGCGCCAGCAGCTTGGAGGACAGCCTCAATCAGCCCCAGCATTTT.

The chain employs TRBV19 and TRBJ1-1; 7 nucleotides align to TRBD1. V shed 3 bases and J 1 base; nucleotides not matched to a gene: 2. This CDR3 region has 14 residues. In germline, CDR1 is LNHDA, CDR2 SQIVND (reference sequence). CDR3 coding DNA: TGTGCCAGTAGTATCGACAGGGAGAACACTGAAGCTTTCTTT. This gives the protein CASSIDRENTEAFF.

The rearrangement uses TRBV7-2 and TRBJ1-2; no clear D gene. The CDR3 extends over 14 amino acids. Trimming stripped 4 bases from V and 2 bases from J, with 11 bases between. Germline V gives CDR1 SGHTA, CDR2 FQGNSA. The DNA of the CDR3 is TGTGCCAGCAGCTCAATGGCAGGCAACTATGGCTACACCTTC. Protein sequence: CASSSMAGNYGYTF.

This CDR3 is CASSQDPPGTAYNEQFF. In DNA form, the CDR3 reads TGTGCCAGCAGCCAAGATCCCCCTGGGACAGCGTACAATGAGCAGTTCTTC. The chain recombines TRBV13 with TRBJ2-1; TRBD1 agrees at 7 bases. CDR1 is PRHDT and CDR2 is FYEKMQ in the germline V gene (reference sequence). This CDR3 spans 17 amino acids. V was clipped by 5 bases and J by 4 bases; unmatched bases: 14.

The V gene is TRBV5-1, the J gene TRBJ1-1; possible D gene TRBD1, 6 bases. The CDR3 has 13 residues. CDR1 SGHRS and CDR2 YFSETQ come from the germline V gene. V lost 1 base and J 5 bases, leaving 9 bases between the germline ends. The CDR3 DNA reads as TGCGCCAGCAGCTTGTACAGGGATACTGAAGCTTTCTTT. Translation gives CASSLYRDTEAFF.

The rearrangement links TRBV10-3 to TRBJ1-2; D is perhaps TRBD1 (5 bases). The CDR3 runs to 11 residues. Germline V lookup: CDR1 ENHRY, CDR2 SYGVKD. The germline V and J ends were trimmed by 11 bases and 4 bases, with 11 bases remaining between them. The CDR3 region has the DNA TGTGCCCTACAGGCGCCCTATGGCTACACCTTC. It is translated as CALQAPYGYTF.

V and J are TRBV2 and TRBJ1-2; D remains unclear. V lost 6 bases and J 2 bases, leaving 7 bases between the germline ends. Germline-derived CDR1 and CDR2 are SNHLY and FYNNEI. CDR3 length: 12 amino acids. For the CDR3, the DNA is TGTGCCAGCAGCCCGGGGAACTATGGCTACACCTTC. Encoded protein: CASSPGNYGYTF.

This chain joins TRBV19 and TRBJ1-1, with D possibly being TRBD1 (6 bases). From germline, CDR1 is LNHDA and CDR2 SQIVND (reference sequence). V shed 5 bases and J shed 3 bases, with 10 bases lying between them. CDR3 length equals 13 residues. CDR3 amino acids: CASSSTGYTEAFF. The CDR3 coding sequence is TGTGCCAGTAGTTCCACAGGGTACACTGAAGCTTTCTTT.

This chain joins TRBV6-1 and TRBJ1-5, with D possibly matching TRBD1 (6 bases). Trimming removed 3 bases at V and 7 bases at J, with 16 bases between. The CDR3 is made up of 15 amino acids. From germline, CDR1 is MNHNS and CDR2 SASEGT. CDR3 sequence (DNA): TGTGCCAGCAGTGACGTACAGGGTAATTCCCAGCCCCAGCATTTT. This translates into CASSDVQGNSQPQHF.

The V and J genes are TRBV11-2 and TRBJ1-1; 10 nucleotides align to TRBD1. Looked up from germline, CDR1 is SGHAT and CDR2 is FQNNGV. The ends lost 5 bases at V and 4 bases at J; junction bases unmatched: 7. This CDR3 region has 15 residues. The CDR3 is CASSRSRTGGTEAFF. The CDR3 nucleotides are TGTGCCAGCAGCCGATCCCGGACAGGGGGCACTGAAGCTTTCTTT.

The chain uses TRBV9 and TRBJ2-5; D is undetermined. The germline V and J ends were trimmed by 7 bases and 4 bases, with 20 bases remaining between them. This CDR3 contains 15 residues. Per germline, CDR1 SGDLS and CDR2 YYNGEE. CDR3 amino acids: CASGSQTYPGETQYF. CDR3 nucleotides: TGTGCCAGCGGCAGTCAGACCTACCCAGGAGAGACCCAGTACTTC.

The V call is TRBV2, the J call TRBJ2-1; 11 bases match TRBD2. V gave up 8 bases and J gave up 10 bases; unmatched junction bases: 13. The germline V gene encodes CDR1 SNHLY and CDR2 FYNNEI. The CDR3 runs to 15 residues. DNA of the CDR3: TGTGCCAGCTCTTTAGCGGGGGGGCCGACAGAAGAGCAGTTCTTC. It translates to CASSLAGGPTEEQFF.

This chain connects TRBV6-2 or TRBV6-3 to TRBJ2-3; the D gene is possibly TRBD2 (7 bases). Trimming stripped 4 bases from V and 4 bases from J, with 18 bases between. This CDR3 region has 16 residues. Germline-derived CDR1 and CDR2 are MNHEY and SVGEGT. The CDR3 DNA reads TGTGCCAGCAGTTCCTTAACCGGGGGGCCGCCAGATACGCAGTATTTT. This translates into CASSSLTGGPPDTQYF.

This chain joins TRBV6-5 and TRBJ2-3, with no clear D. The CDR3 consists of 12 residues. Germline CDR1 and CDR2: MNHEY and SVGAGI. V lost 10 bases and J 4 bases, leaving 12 bases between the germline ends. The CDR3 coding sequence is TGTGCCACCCACCAAAGCGCAGATACGCAGTATTTT. Translated, it gives CATHQSADTQYF.